The rows below give T cell receptor beta chains drawn from one sample of a study of cytomegalovirus exposure and HLA in healthy donors. The method was immunoSEQ multiplex PCR; TCRdb's version includes in-frame clones alone and lacks a portion of them. The table shows 100,000 to 150,000 clones, with approximately 80% occurring only once. The sample comprised PBMCs. Every receptor here comes from a woman in her forties in good health and CMV-seronegative. CDR3s include the opening cysteine and the closing phenylalanine or tryptophan. D genes are given only for firm matches. Part of the rows lack a size; the others show once, few, many or a class for expanded clones.

TRBV4-3	-	-	TRBJ1-2	TGCGCCAGCAGCGGACTCGGCTATGGCTACACCTTC	CASSGLGYGYTF
TRBV27	TRBD2	-	TRBJ2-1	TGTGCCAGCAGTCGGACTAGCGGGGGGGCCGGTGAGCAGTTCTTC	CASSRTSGGAGEQFF
TRBV6-5	TRBD1	-	TRBJ1-6	TGTGCCAGCAGTTTGGACAGGGGGAGGTCACCCCTCCACTTT	CASSLDRGRSPLHF
TRBV18	TRBD1	-	TRBJ1-2	TGTGCCAGCTCACCAGCGGACAGGGGGAAAGGCTACACCTTC	CASSPADRGKGYTF
TRBV18	TRBD1	-	TRBJ2-7	TGTGCCAGCTCACCGAGGACAGGGGACTACGAGCAGTACTTC	CASSPRTGDYEQYF
TRBV5-4	TRBD2	-	TRBJ2-3	TGTGCCAGCAGCTCTCCAAGCGGGGGGGCGGGAGATACGCAGTATTTT	CASSSPSGGAGDTQYF
TRBV7-2	-	-	TRBJ1-5	TGTGCCAGCAGCTTCCTCAATCAGCCCCAGCATTTT	CASSFLNQPQHF
TRBV7-6	TRBD2	-	TRBJ2-7	TGTGCCAGCAGCCTTAGCGGGGGTACCTACGAGCAGTACTTC	CASSLSGGTYEQYF
TRBV27	-	-	TRBJ1-5	TGTGCCAGCAGAGGGGCCGAGAGCTATCAGCCCCAGCATTTT	CASRGAESYQPQHF
TRBV28	-	-	TRBJ1-5	TGTGCCAGCACACGACAAGATAGCAATCAGCCCCAGCATTTT	CASTRQDSNQPQHF
TRBV27	-	-	TRBJ1-5	TGTGCCAGCAGTTTAGCAGGGAACAATCAGCCCCAGCATTTT	CASSLAGNNQPQHF
TRBV10-1	TRBD1	-	TRBJ1-1	TGCGCCAGCAGATTTGACAGGGGGACCACTGAAGCTTTCTTT	CASRFDRGTTEAFF
TRBV6-5	-	once	TRBJ1-5	TGTGCCAGCAGTTACTCGGGGGGGAATCAGCCCCAGCATTTT	CASSYSGGNQPQHF
TRBV7-9	TRBD1	-	TRBJ2-2	TGTGCCAGCAGCTTAGGACAGGGGGACACCGGGGAGCTGTTTTTT	CASSLGQGDTGELFF
TRBV4-1	-	-	TRBJ1-2	TGCGCCAGCAGCCAAGATCCGGGTTCGAACTATGGCTACACCTTC	CASSQDPGSNYGYTF
TRBV9	TRBD1	-	TRBJ1-2	TGTGCCAGCAGCGTCACTGAGGGGGCGAATGGCTACACCTTC	CASSVTEGANGYTF
TRBV7-9	-	few	TRBJ2-7	TGTGCCAGCAGCTTAGAAGCCAACCCATACGAGCAGTACTTC	CASSLEANPYEQYF
TRBV5-1	-	-	TRBJ2-3	TGCGCCAGCAGCTTGATGGATGCGGGGGCAAATACGCAGTATTTT	CASSLMDAGANTQYF
TRBV4-2	TRBD1	few	TRBJ1-5	TGTGCCAGCAGCGCCCCGACAGGGGGCAATCAGCCCCAGCATTTT	CASSAPTGGNQPQHF
TRBV7-8	-	-	TRBJ2-7	TGTGCCAGCAGCTTAGAAGGGGGCGAGCAGTACTTC	CASSLEGGEQYF
TRBV4-3	-	-	TRBJ2-7	TGCGCCAGCAGCCAACGGAGGATTTACGAGCAGTACTTC	CASSQRRIYEQYF
TRBV7-2	-	-	TRBJ2-7	TGTGCCAGCAGCTTAAGGGGAACCTTTTTCTACGAGCAGTACTTC	CASSLRGTFFYEQYF
TRBV5-5	TRBD1	-	TRBJ2-7	TGTGCCAGCAGCTTTGGGGACAGAATCTCCTACGAGCAGTACTTC	CASSFGDRISYEQYF
TRBV29-1	-	few	TRBJ2-3	TGCAGCCAAATCCAGGGGTCCTCTTATACGCAGTATTTT	CSQIQGSSYTQYF
TRBV2	-	-	TRBJ1-1	TGTGCCAGCTGGCTTAATCTCAGGGGCACTGAAGCTTTCTTT	CASWLNLRGTEAFF
TRBV7-6	-	-	TRBJ2-7	TGTGCCAGCAGCTTACAGGGTAACGAGCAGTACTTC	CASSLQGNEQYF